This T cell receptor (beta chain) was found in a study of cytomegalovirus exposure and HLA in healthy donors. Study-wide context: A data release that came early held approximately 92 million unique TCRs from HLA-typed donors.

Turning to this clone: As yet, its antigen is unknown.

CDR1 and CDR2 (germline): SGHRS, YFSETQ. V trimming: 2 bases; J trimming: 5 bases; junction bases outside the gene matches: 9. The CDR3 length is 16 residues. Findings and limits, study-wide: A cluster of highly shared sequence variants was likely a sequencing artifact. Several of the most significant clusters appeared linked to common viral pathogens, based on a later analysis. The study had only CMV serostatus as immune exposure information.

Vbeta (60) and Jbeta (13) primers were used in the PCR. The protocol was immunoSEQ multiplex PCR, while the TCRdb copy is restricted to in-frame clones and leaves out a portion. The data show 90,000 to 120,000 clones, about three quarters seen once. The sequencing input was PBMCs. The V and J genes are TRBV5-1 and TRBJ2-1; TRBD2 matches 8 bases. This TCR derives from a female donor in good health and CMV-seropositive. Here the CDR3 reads CASSFLAGLVNNEQFF. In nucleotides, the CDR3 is TGCGCCAGCAGCTTCCTTGCGGGACTAGTCAACAATGAGCAGTTCTTC.